The entry that follows covers one T cell receptor (beta chain) sequence. The antigen is unknown. This sample was included in a study of vaccination effects on CD4 cells after COVID-19. General study findings and limits: Common cold coronavirus cross-reactivity was shown by only 1 of 255 vaccine-induced clones in healthy vaccinees. Late in the post-vaccination period, infection-induced and vaccine-induced clones underwent marked clonal contraction.

Trimming took 5 bases from V and 7 from J, leaving 12 bases between them. From germline, CDR1 is SGHVS and CDR2 FQNEAQ. CDR3 size: 13 residues. Pools of viral peptides were used by the ViraFEST assay to expand antigen-specific CD4+ T cells ahead of sequencing. The authors isolated CD4+ T cells after about 10 days of culture. According to the study, vaccine recipients showed no prior SARS-CoV-2 infection and negative nucleocapsid antibodies. On day 3 and again on day 7, half the medium was replaced with IL-2 medium. Sequencing was performed with immunoSEQ multiplex PCR; in TCRdb, only in-frame clones are kept and a portion is missing. The sample includes tens of thousands of clones, around 79% of them seen just once.

The TCR sequence derives from a human donor who received a COVID-19 vaccine. The sample in question was CD4+ T cells from PBMCs cultured with HCoV-NL63 spike peptides, obtained before COVID-19 vaccination. The rearrangement joins TRBV7-8 to TRBJ1-5; D ambiguous. The DNA of the CDR3 is TGTGCCAGCAGCCTATGGCCCGGACAGCCCCAGCATTTT. Amino acids: CASSLWPGQPQHF.